These 30 T cell receptor beta chains came from one sample sequenced in a study of somatic mutations in cytotoxic T cells in rheumatoid arthritis. Repertoires were generated with immunoSEQ multiplex PCR, while TCRdb's copy carries only in-frame clones and drops some. The sample yields approximately 7,000 clones, 60% to 75% seen once. What was sequenced was CD8+ T cells sorted from blood. The source is an adult with rheumatoid arthritis.

This clone was observed a handful of times. The chain recombines TRBV9 with TRBJ1-6, with 7 bases aligning to TRBD1. Germline CDR1 and CDR2: SGDLS and YYNGEE. The CDR3 loop spans 15 amino acids. The ends lost 3 bases at V and 7 bases at J; junction bases unmatched: 7. The CDR3 loop reads CASSGTGQPNSPLHF. For the CDR3, the DNA is TGTGCCAGCAGCGGAACGGGACAGCCCAATTCACCCCTCCACTTT.

This clone occurred once. An end of the junction differs from the germline gene, which may be a read error. The gene calls are TRBV7-9 and TRBJ1-5; 10 nucleotides match TRBD1. Germline V CDR1 and CDR2: SEHNR, FQNEAQ (reference sequence). The CDR3 is made up of 16 amino acids. DNA for the CDR3: TGTGCCAGAAGCTTAGTGACAGGGGGCGACAATCAGCCCCAGCATTTT. Translated, it gives CARSLVTGGDNQPQHF.

The J gene is TRBJ2-3, the V gene TRBV4-3, with a possible D match to TRBD2 (5 bases). Germline V lookup: CDR1 LGHNA, CDR2 YSLEER. This CDR3 contains 16 residues. V shed 0 bases and J shed 0 bases, with 10 bases lying between them. The CDR3 sequence is CASSQETGISTDTQYF. DNA of the CDR3: TGCGCCAGCAGCCAAGAGACGGGGATTAGCACAGATACGCAGTATTTT.

The chain combines TRBV5-4 with TRBJ2-1; 8 nucleotides agree with TRBD2. Germline V gives CDR1 SGHNT, CDR2 YYREEE (reference sequence). Trimming at V came to 4 bases and at J to 1 base, leaving 10 bases not matched to a gene. The CDR3 spans 17 residues. CDR3 nucleotides: TGTGCCAGCAGCACCAAAAGCGGGGGTAGTTCCTACAATGAGCAGTTCTTC. It is translated as CASSTKSGGSSYNEQFF.

Within the sample, this clone is medium-sized. V and J are TRBV2 and TRBJ2-7; TRBD1 is a possible D gene (5 bases). CDR3 size: 12 residues. The V end was cut by 7 bases, the J end by 0 bases, with 7 bases between. Germline loops: CDR1 SNHLY, CDR2 FYNNEI. DNA for the CDR3: TGTGCCAGCAACAGGAACTCCTACGAGCAGTACTTC. This encodes CASNRNSYEQYF.

The V and J genes are TRBV4-1 and TRBJ1-4; no reliable D call. The V gene's germline CDR1 is MGHRA and CDR2 YSYEKL. The CDR3 totals 15 residues. V was trimmed by 5 bases and J by 0 bases, leaving 10 bases between them. The CDR3 sequence: CASSATIATNEKLFF. CDR3 DNA: TGCGCCAGCAGCGCCACAATTGCAACTAATGAAAAACTGTTTTTT.

The chain recombines TRBV19 with TRBJ1-1; D is possibly TRBD1 (5 bases). CDR1 is LNHDA and CDR2 is SQIVND in the germline V gene (reference sequence). This CDR3 has 14 residues. V was pared by 8 bases and J by 0 bases, with 13 bases between. Here the CDR3 reads CASVRWGLNTEAFF. The CDR3 DNA is TGTGCCAGTGTCAGATGGGGACTGAACACTGAAGCTTTCTTT.

The chain is built from TRBV2 and TRBJ2-1, with 9 bases fitting TRBD2. Trimming at V came to 2 bases and at J to 9 bases, leaving 11 bases not matched to a gene. The germline CDR1 and CDR2 sequences are SNHLY and FYNNEI. The CDR3 loop spans 16 amino acids. The CDR3 DNA follows: TGTGCCAGCAGTGAAACGGCGGGGGGGCGGGACGGTGAGCAGTTCTTC. It yields the protein CASSETAGGRDGEQFF.

The gene calls are TRBV15 and TRBJ2-3; D gene unclear. This CDR3 contains 14 residues. V lost 0 bases to trimming and J lost 6 bases, with 10 bases between them. CDR1 and CDR2 from the germline V gene are LNHNV and YYDKDF (reference sequence). In DNA, the CDR3 is TGTGCCACCAGCAGAGATACGGCCCTGGATACGCAGTATTTT. The encoded protein is CATSRDTALDTQYF.

In DNA form, the CDR3 reads TGTGCCAGTAGTATAGGGCAGGGGGCGTCCTACGAGCAGTACTTC. Protein product: CASSIGQGASYEQYF. The chain has TRBV19 and TRBJ2-7, with 8 bases fitting TRBD1. The CDR3 covers 15 residues. With V trimmed by 1 base and J by 1 base, 3 bases remained unmatched. CDR1 LNHDA and CDR2 SQIVND come from the germline V gene (reference sequence).

The V and J genes are TRBV5-4 and TRBJ1-6; TRBD1 matches at 11 bases. The CDR3 is 16 residues long. Germline V gene lookup returns CDR1 SGHNT and CDR2 YYREEE (reference sequence). Trimming at V came to 4 bases and at J to 10 bases, leaving 10 bases not matched to a gene. CDR3 sequence: CASSLDLGQGDSPLHF. DNA for the CDR3: TGTGCCAGCAGCCTGGACCTGGGACAGGGGGACTCACCCCTCCACTTT.

The J gene is TRBJ2-7, the V gene TRBV6-1, with TRBD2 as a possible D gene (7 bases). Trimming pared 2 bases from V and 3 bases from J, leaving 17 bases between. The V gene's germline CDR1 is MNHNS and CDR2 SASEGT. This CDR3 is 16 amino acids long. CDR3 in amino acids: CASSELGGPTNYEQYF. The CDR3, as DNA: TGTGCCAGCAGTGAACTCGGGGGGCCCACGAACTACGAGCAGTACTTC.

This clone was detected only a few times. Other DNA sequences in the sample encode the same CDR3. The V gene is TRBV10-3, the J gene TRBJ2-1; D not resolved. The V end lost 4 bases, the J end lost 7 bases, and 5 bases lay between the germline ends. This CDR3 spans 11 amino acids. In germline, CDR1 is ENHRY, CDR2 SYGVKD. The CDR3 bases are TGTGCCATCAGTGCCGGAAATGAGCAGTTCTTC. Translating gives CAISAGNEQFF.

The V call is TRBV6-4, the J call TRBJ2-1; 7 bases align to TRBD2. CDR1 and CDR2 (germline): MRHNA, SNTAGT. With 2 bases clipped from V and 3 bases from J, the junction kept 4 bases outside the gene matches. The CDR3 consists of 15 residues. In DNA form, the CDR3 reads TGTGCCAGCAGTGACGGCGCGGGGGACTACAATGAGCAGTTCTTC. This encodes CASSDGAGDYNEQFF.

The genes are TRBV7-8 and TRBJ1-2, with 7 nucleotides matching TRBD1. Germline CDR1 reads SGHVS; CDR2 reads FQNEAQ. V gave up 4 bases and J gave up 4 bases; unmatched junction bases: 9. There are 15 residues in the CDR3. CDR3 DNA sequence: TGTGCCAGCAGCTCGCCCCGACAGGGCCCCTATGGCTACACCTTC. Amino acid sequence: CASSSPRQGPYGYTF.

The V gene is TRBV5-1, the J gene TRBJ2-3, with 9 bases lining up with TRBD2. The CDR3 sequence is 16 residues long. V gave up 0 bases and J gave up 5 bases; unmatched junction bases: 7. Looked up from germline, CDR1 is SGHRS and CDR2 is YFSETQ. The CDR3 region is CASSLVLAGFVDTQYF. In DNA form, the CDR3 reads TGCGCCAGCAGCTTGGTTCTAGCGGGGTTTGTAGATACGCAGTATTTT.

The J gene is TRBJ1-4, the V gene TRBV2, with D possibly matching TRBD1 (5 bases). This CDR3 is built from 15 residues. V was clipped by 6 bases and J by 2 bases, with 13 bases between them. CDR1 and CDR2 (germline): SNHLY, FYNNEI. CDR3: CASSPRGSTNEKLFF. CDR3 nucleotides: TGTGCCAGCAGCCCGCGGGGGAGTACTAATGAAAAACTGTTTTTT.

This clone was counted a few times. An end of the junction differs from the germline gene, which may be a read error. The chain joins TRBV5-1 to TRBJ2-7; 7 bases agree with TRBD1. Germline-derived CDR1 and CDR2 are SGHRS and YFSETQ. The CDR3 spans 14 residues. This CDR3 is CASSFDRVSDEQYF. The CDR3 DNA follows: TGCGCCAGCAGTTTTGACAGGGTCTCCGACGAGCAGTACTTC.

This clone was detected only once. This chain links TRBV4-1 with TRBJ2-3; D is possibly TRBD1 or TRBD2 (5 bases each). Between the trimmed V and J ends, which lost 0 bases and 4 bases, there was a span of 17 bases. This CDR3 contains 17 residues. CDR1 and CDR2 (germline): MGHRA, YSYEKL. The CDR3 DNA is TGCGCCAGCAGCCAAGATCGACTGGGGGAGTCTGCAGATACGCAGTATTTT. Translation gives CASSQDRLGESADTQYF.

This rearrangement joins TRBV9 to TRBJ2-1; D is perhaps TRBD2 (5 bases). The CDR3 length is 14 residues. Trimming removed 0 bases from V and 6 bases from J, with 10 bases in between. Per the germline V gene, CDR1 is SGDLS and CDR2 is YYNGEE. CDR3 loop: CASSVDKRFNEQFF. The DNA for the CDR3 is TGTGCCAGCAGCGTAGACAAGCGGTTCAATGAGCAGTTCTTC.

The chain links TRBV30 to TRBJ1-1; D unclear. Trimming pared 4 bases from V and 10 bases from J, leaving 16 bases between. The CDR3 has 12 amino acids. CDR1 and CDR2 from the germline V gene are GTSNPN and SVGIG (reference sequence). CDR3: CAWTLNALGAFF. CDR3 DNA: TGTGCCTGGACCCTCAACGCCCTCGGAGCTTTCTTT.

Only one count was recorded for this clone. The rearrangement uses TRBV7-3 and TRBJ2-5; 8 nucleotides agree with TRBD1. CDR3 length: 22 residues. Germline CDR1 is SGHTA and CDR2 is FQGTGA. J was trimmed by 0 bases and V by 4 bases; bases with no gene match: 25. The CDR3 DNA is TGTGCCAGCAGCTCCCGAGCTGTGGACAGGGAGGTATGGCCCCGGTACCAAGAGACCCAGTACTTC. This codes for CASSSRAVDREVWPRYQETQYF.

V gene TRBV10-3 combines with J gene TRBJ2-5, with a weak D call TRBD2 (7 bases). CDR1 and CDR2 from the germline V gene are ENHRY and SYGVKD. Between the trimmed V and J ends, which lost 3 bases and 5 bases, there was a span of 16 bases. The CDR3 length is 15 residues. This CDR3 is CAISDNAGAGETQYF. CDR3 nucleotides: TGTGCCATCAGTGATAACGCGGGGGCGGGGGAGACCCAGTACTTC.

V usage is TRBV19 and J usage is TRBJ2-1; D might be TRBD2 (6 bases). This CDR3 is 15 amino acids long. Trimming removed 3 bases from V and 2 bases from J, with 11 bases in between. The V gene's germline CDR1 is LNHDA and CDR2 SQIVND (reference sequence). DNA of the CDR3: TGTGCCAGTAGTATTTCGGGGGTTACCTACAATGAGCAGTTCTTC. This codes for CASSISGVTYNEQFF.

The chain carries TRBV14 and TRBJ2-1; either TRBD1 or TRBD2 may fit D (5 bases each). This CDR3 region has 13 residues. The germline CDR1 and CDR2 sequences are SGHDN and FVKESK. Between the trimmed V and J ends, which lost 4 bases and 5 bases, there was a span of 9 bases. CDR3 bases: TGTGCCAGCAGCCGAGGGACCCACAATGAGCAGTTCTTC. Translation: CASSRGTHNEQFF.

This clone has only one observation. The chain recombines TRBV10-1 with TRBJ2-7; no clear D gene. This CDR3 comprises 13 residues. CDR1 WNHNN and CDR2 SYGVQD come from the germline V gene (reference sequence). Trimming removed 2 bases at V and 3 bases at J, with 8 bases between. In DNA, the CDR3 is TGCGCCAGCAGTGAGGGTTTTCACTACGAGCAGTACTTC. Its translation: CASSEGFHYEQYF.

The rearrangement uses TRBV11-2 and TRBJ1-6; D not certain. The germline CDR1 and CDR2 sequences are SGHAT and FQNNGV. The V gene lost 5 bases and the J gene lost 9 bases, with 20 bases spanning the gap. The CDR3 has 16 amino acids. This chain's CDR3 is CASSNSGRISGSPLHF. Here the CDR3 DNA reads TGTGCCAGCAGCAATAGTGGAAGGATCTCTGGTTCACCCCTCCACTTT.

This clone was counted a single time. This rearrangement joins TRBV6-1 to TRBJ1-1, with TRBD1 identical over 9 bases. The germline CDR1 and CDR2 sequences are MNHNS and SASEGT. There are 15 residues in the CDR3. J lost 4 bases, V lost 2 bases, and 5 bases had no gene match. CDR3 coding DNA: TGTGCCAGCAGTGAACCCCCGACAGGGGGCACTGAAGCTTTCTTT. Residues: CASSEPPTGGTEAFF.

This clone qualifies as large (0.1 to 1%). The V call is TRBV9, the J call TRBJ2-3; 9 bases are a match to TRBD2. The CDR3 has 18 residues. Germline lookup yields CDR1 SGDLS and CDR2 YYNGEE. Trimming cost V 0 bases and J 0 bases; bases outside gene matches: 8. In DNA form, the CDR3 reads TGTGCCAGCAGCGTAGGTATAGCGGGGGACTCTAGCACAGATACGCAGTATTTT. It codes for CASSVGIAGDSSTDTQYF.

The chain carries TRBV4-3 and TRBJ1-1, with TRBD1 as a possible D gene (6 bases). Trimming removed 4 bases from V and 5 bases from J, with 11 bases in between. Germline lookup yields CDR1 LGHNA and CDR2 YSLEER. The CDR3 consists of 13 residues. The CDR3: CASSPARGTEAFF. CDR3 in DNA: TGCGCCAGCAGCCCCGCAAGGGGGACTGAAGCTTTCTTT.